Listed below are T cell receptor beta chains from one sample, sequenced in a study of blood T cell repertoires in COVID-19. Clones were read by immunoSEQ multiplex PCR, and TCRdb kept only the in-frame ones, dropping some. The repertoire holds around 49,000 clones, with 70% to 85% as singletons. Sequencing was performed on PBMCs or T cells enriched from blood (not recorded which). Every receptor here comes from a woman between 50 and 59 years old with acute COVID-19. Each CDR3 is given with its conserved first and last residue. The D gene is left open where the match is weak. Where a row states a size, it is once, few, many or the class of an expanded clone; other rows omit it.

TGTGCCAGCAGGTCGTCAGGGGACCATGGCTACACCTTC,CASRSSGDHGYTF,TRBJ1-2,-,-,TRBV11-2
TGTGCCAGCAGCCAATGGAGTGACGAGCAGTACTTC,CASSQWSDEQYF,TRBJ2-7,-,-,TRBV3-1/TRBV3-2
TGTGCCAGCAGCTTAACGCGGGGGGGTGGTCATGAGCAGTTCTTC,CASSLTRGGGHEQFF,TRBJ2-1,-,TRBD2,TRBV7-6
TGTGCCAGTGGACAGCTACCTCAAGAGACCCAGTACTTC,CASGQLPQETQYF,TRBJ2-5,once,-,TRBV7-2
TGTGCCAGCAGCGTATGGGCAGGGGGCGCGAACACTGAAGCTTTCTTT,CASSVWAGGANTEAFF,TRBJ1-1,-,TRBD1,TRBV9
TGTGCCAGCAGCGCCCAAATGAGCGAGCAGTTCTTC,CASSAQMSEQFF,TRBJ2-1,-,-,TRBV11-2
TGTGCCACCAGTGATTCCAGGACAGGGATAGGTGGCTACACCTTC,CATSDSRTGIGGYTF,TRBJ1-2,-,TRBD1,TRBV24-1
TGTGCCAGCAGCACCACCGGGACAGGGGTCGAGCAGTACTTC,CASSTTGTGVEQYF,TRBJ2-7,-,TRBD1,TRBV13
TGCGCCAGCAGCTCACGGAAGGCCGGGACTGAAGCTTTCTTT,CASSSRKAGTEAFF,TRBJ1-1,few,-,TRBV5-1
TGTGCCAGCAGCCCTGGGTCGGGACAGAGTAATTCACCCCTCCACTTT,CASSPGSGQSNSPLHF,TRBJ1-6,-,TRBD1,TRBV7-9
TGTGCCAGCAGTGAGAGGCTTGGAAACACCATATATTTT,CASSERLGNTIYF,TRBJ1-3,-,-,TRBV6-1
TGTGCCAGCAGCCGGGACAGGCGCTACGAGCAGTACTTC,CASSRDRRYEQYF,TRBJ2-7,-,TRBD1,TRBV2
TGTGCCAGCAGCTTAGAAGGGACAATGAACACTGAAGCTTTCTTT,CASSLEGTMNTEAFF,TRBJ1-1,-,-,TRBV11-1
TGTGCCAGTAGTCCCAACGACAGGGGTTCACCCCTCCACTTT,CASSPNDRGSPLHF,TRBJ1-6,-,TRBD1,TRBV19
TGTGCCAGCTCTCTACAGGGAGTCACCGGGGAGCTGTTTTTT,CASSLQGVTGELFF,TRBJ2-2,-,-,TRBV18
TGTGCCAGCAGTACGGGACAGGGACTCACAGATACGCAGTATTTT,CASSTGQGLTDTQYF,TRBJ2-3,-,TRBD1,TRBV6-5
TGTGCCACCAGTGATTTGGGGGGGACCGAAGAGACCCAGTACTTC,CATSDLGGTEETQYF,TRBJ2-5,-,-,TRBV24-1
TGCGCCAGCAGCCAAGAAGGACAGGGCAGGACTGAAGCTTTCTTT,CASSQEGQGRTEAFF,TRBJ1-1,-,TRBD1,TRBV4-1
TGTGCCAGTGCTATTCGGGGGGAGGAAACAAGGGCTTTCTTT,CASAIRGEETRAFF,TRBJ1-1,-,-,TRBV19
TGTGCCAGCAGTCCGGCTTACCGCAGGGAAAAACTGTTTTTT,CASSPAYRREKLFF,TRBJ1-4,-,-,TRBV28
TGTGCCAGCAGTGACAGGCCCTTGGGGAACACTGAAGCTTTCTTT,CASSDRPLGNTEAFF,TRBJ1-1,-,-,TRBV6-2/TRBV6-3
TGTGCCAGCAGCTCCAACAGGGGGCCGGACTCACCCCTCCACTTT,CASSSNRGPDSPLHF,TRBJ1-6,-,TRBD1,TRBV13
TGTGCCAGCAGCCCCAGCGGGGGGGCCAAGGTTGAGCAGTTCTTC,CASSPSGGAKVEQFF,TRBJ2-1,-,TRBD2,TRBV11-3
TGTGCCAGTCTTCCGTTCGGACAGGGGAAGGGTGAGACCCAGTACTTC,CASLPFGQGKGETQYF,TRBJ2-5,-,-,TRBV21-1
TGTGCCAGCTCACCAAACGGGAATGAAAAACTGTTTTTT,CASSPNGNEKLFF,TRBJ1-4,-,-,TRBV18
TGTGCCAGCAGCCCCAACTCCCCGGACAGGTACAATGAGCAGTTCTTC,CASSPNSPDRYNEQFF,TRBJ2-1,-,TRBD1,TRBV7-2
TGTGCCAGCAGTCAAGCGGGGGCAGGGGCCAACGTCCTGACTTTC,CASSQAGAGANVLTF,TRBJ2-6,-,TRBD2,TRBV7-6
TGTGCCAGCAGCTTTGAGACAGGGGAGACCGGGGAGCTGTTTTTT,CASSFETGETGELFF,TRBJ2-2,-,TRBD1,TRBV11-3
TGTGCCAGCAGCGACAGGTTCGCAACTAATGAAAAACTGTTTTTT,CASSDRFATNEKLFF,TRBJ1-4,-,-,TRBV19
TGTGCCAGCAGTTACGAGCGGCAACAGGGCGAAACCTTC,CASSYERQQGETF,TRBJ1-2,few,-,TRBV6-6
TGTGCCAGTGGGCAACGGAATGAGCAGTTCTTC,CASGQRNEQFF,TRBJ2-1,-,-,TRBV19
TGTGCCAGCTCCAGGGGGGTCGTGAACACTGAAGCTTTCTTT,CASSRGVVNTEAFF,TRBJ1-1,-,TRBD1,TRBV9
TGTGCCAGCAGACTAACCGGGACAGGCGGTAATTCACCCCTCCACTTT,CASRLTGTGGNSPLHF,TRBJ1-6,-,TRBD1,TRBV3-1/TRBV3-2
TGTGCCAGCAGCCAAGATCAGAGCGGGGAGGCGCAGTATTTT,CASSQDQSGEAQYF,TRBJ2-3,-,TRBD2,TRBV4-2
TGCGCCAGCAGCTTGGATGGCAGGGAAGGGGCTGAAGCTTTCTTT,CASSLDGREGAEAFF,TRBJ1-1,-,-,TRBV5-1
TGTGCCAGCAGCTTAATAGCAGGGGGCAACACCGGGGAGCTGTTTTTT,CASSLIAGGNTGELFF,TRBJ2-2,-,TRBD1,TRBV7-3
TGTGCCAGCAGCTTCCGGGACAGGGTCCTACCCAGAGATACGCAGTATTTT,CASSFRDRVLPRDTQYF,TRBJ2-3,-,TRBD1,TRBV11-2
TGTGCCAGCAGTGAAGCGCACGGGTGGGAGCAGTACTTC,CASSEAHGWEQYF,TRBJ2-7,-,-,TRBV2
TGTGCCAGCAGTTATGGCAGGGTGGAAACTGAAGCTTTCTTT,CASSYGRVETEAFF,TRBJ1-1,-,-,TRBV6-5
TGTGCCAGTAGTCCCGCGGGGGGACGGGGTCAAGAGACCCAGTACTTC,CASSPAGGRGQETQYF,TRBJ2-5,-,TRBD2,TRBV19
TGTGCCAGCAGTAAACTAGCGGGGGGCAGAAATGAGCAGTTCTTC,CASSKLAGGRNEQFF,TRBJ2-1,-,TRBD2,TRBV14
TGTGCCAGCAGTCCACAGGTGAACTATGGCTACACCTTC,CASSPQVNYGYTF,TRBJ1-2,once,-,TRBV2
TGCGCCAGCAGCTCCAGACAGGGGGCCTATGGCTACACCTTC,CASSSRQGAYGYTF,TRBJ1-2,-,TRBD1,TRBV5-1
TGCGCCAGCAGCTTGGTGGCCAGGGACACCGGGGAGCTGTTTTTT,CASSLVARDTGELFF,TRBJ2-2,-,-,TRBV5-1
TGTGCCTGGAGTGTAATCCGTGAAAAACTGTTTTTT,CAWSVIREKLFF,TRBJ1-4,-,-,TRBV30
TGTGCCAGCAGCCAACACCCGGGACAGGGGAACACCGGGGAGCTGTTTTTT,CASSQHPGQGNTGELFF,TRBJ2-2,-,TRBD1,TRBV3-1/TRBV3-2
TGTGCCAGCAGCATTTTCACGACAGGGAATGAAAAACTGTTTTTT,CASSIFTTGNEKLFF,TRBJ1-4,-,-,TRBV21-1
TGTGCCAGCAGACCAAGTACCTATCCGAACACTGAAGCTTTCTTT,CASRPSTYPNTEAFF,TRBJ1-1,few,-,TRBV5-5
TGCGCCAGCAGCGTACAGGGGGCTTTGAACTATGGCTACACCTTC,CASSVQGALNYGYTF,TRBJ1-2,few,TRBD1,TRBV5-1
TGTGCCAGCAGTTTTTTGGACAGGGGTTACGAGCAGTACTTC,CASSFLDRGYEQYF,TRBJ2-7,-,TRBD1,TRBV27
TGTGCCAGTAGCCCACAGGGGTTGAACACTGAAGCTTTCTTT,CASSPQGLNTEAFF,TRBJ1-1,-,TRBD1,TRBV19